The 11 T cell receptor beta chains below were found in one sample sequenced in a study of blood T cell repertoires in COVID-19. Here immunoSEQ multiplex PCR was the method, and the copy in TCRdb shows in-frame clones only, minus some. The table includes under 200,000 clones, around 82% detected once. The material sequenced was peripheral blood. The receptors originated from a human donor with acute or convalescent COVID-19. The donor label of this sample is uncertain.

V usage is TRBV6-5 and J usage is TRBJ1-1, with D tentatively TRBD1 (6 bases). CDR3 size: 14 residues. Trimming pared 6 bases from V and 3 bases from J, leaving 14 bases between. Germline-derived CDR1 and CDR2 are MNHEY and SVGAGI. The CDR3 sequence is CASSIKGGDTEAFF. The CDR3 DNA reads TGTGCCAGCAGCATTAAGGGGGGGGACACTGAAGCTTTCTTT.

This chain uses TRBV30 with TRBJ1-4; the D is unclear. CDR1 is GTSNPN, CDR2 SVGIG, per germline (reference sequence). The V gene lost 5 bases and the J gene lost 6 bases, with 16 bases spanning the gap. The CDR3 spans 14 residues. The CDR3 region is CAWGSWTVDEKLFF. The CDR3 DNA reads TGTGCCTGGGGCTCCTGGACTGTTGATGAAAAACTGTTTTTT.

The V call is TRBV6-1, the J call TRBJ1-2, with D possibly TRBD1 on 5 matching bases. The V end was cut by 3 bases, the J end by 4 bases, with 15 bases between. CDR1 and CDR2 (germline): MNHNS, SASEGT. This CDR3 has 15 amino acids. The CDR3: CASSEGKGRTYGYTF. Written as DNA, the CDR3 is TGTGCCAGCAGTGAGGGGAAGGGGCGGACCTATGGCTACACCTTC.

The chain joins TRBV28 to TRBJ2-1, with TRBD2 matching 10 bases. With V trimmed by 2 bases and J by 9 bases, 7 bases remained unmatched. Germline V lookup: CDR1 MDHEN, CDR2 SYDVKM. This CDR3 spans 15 amino acids. CDR3 amino acids: CASSLTSGRASEQFF. CDR3 in DNA: TGTGCCAGCAGTTTAACCAGCGGGAGGGCCAGTGAGCAGTTCTTC.

CDR3 DNA: TGTGCCATCAGCAGGACTAGCGGGGGGGCTTGGGCAGATACGCAGTATTTT. Translating it yields CAISRTSGGAWADTQYF. This chain joins TRBV10-3 and TRBJ2-3, with TRBD2 matching 15 bases. Trimming removed 6 bases from V and 4 bases from J; junction bases left unmatched: 8. Germline CDR1 is ENHRY and CDR2 is SYGVKD. The length of the CDR3 is 17 residues.

The chain couples TRBV28 to TRBJ2-1; TRBD2 agrees at 9 bases. This CDR3 spans 14 amino acids. With V trimmed by 5 bases and J by 3 bases, 2 bases remained unmatched. CDR1 and CDR2 (germline): MDHEN, SYDVKM. The DNA of the CDR3 is TGTGCCAGCAGTGGGACTAGCCACTACAATGAGCAGTTCTTC. Its protein is CASSGTSHYNEQFF.

The chain employs TRBV6-5 and TRBJ1-1; D is unclear. This CDR3 has 12 residues. CDR1 is MNHEY, CDR2 SVGAGI, per germline. Trimming pared 7 bases from V and 3 bases from J, leaving 9 bases between. The CDR3 is CASTLADTEAFF. CDR3 DNA sequence: TGTGCCAGCACCCTAGCGGACACTGAAGCTTTCTTT.

The chain joins TRBV6-5 to TRBJ2-3; the D gene is possibly TRBD2 (6 bases). V was pared by 5 bases and J by 1 base, with 13 bases between. Germline CDR1 is MNHEY and CDR2 is SVGAGI. This CDR3 spans 15 amino acids. CDR3 sequence (DNA): TGTGCCAGCAGTACACGGGAGATCGGCACAGATACGCAGTATTTT. This codes for CASSTREIGTDTQYF.

This chain links TRBV5-1 with TRBJ2-7, with 7 bases aligning to TRBD1. The V gene end was trimmed by 4 bases and the J gene end by 0 bases; junction bases not matched to a gene: 7. The CDR3 has 15 residues. In germline, CDR1 is SGHRS, CDR2 YFSETQ. This CDR3 is CASSPTGVGSYEQYF. The CDR3, as DNA: TGCGCCAGCAGCCCTACAGGGGTGGGCTCCTACGAGCAGTACTTC.

The chain couples TRBV30 to TRBJ1-5; D is possibly TRBD1 (6 bases). The germline CDR1 and CDR2 sequences are GTSNPN and SVGIG (reference sequence). The CDR3 covers 14 residues. V lost 2 bases and J 2 bases, leaving 10 bases between the germline ends. CDR3 nucleotide sequence: TGTGCCTGGAGTAAGCCAGGGGGCAATCAGCCCCAGCATTTT. It encodes CAWSKPGGNQPQHF.

The gene calls are TRBV4-1 and TRBJ1-3; D call uncertain. V was pared by 3 bases and J by 0 bases, with 15 bases between. The CDR3 extends over 17 amino acids. CDR1 is MGHRA and CDR2 is YSYEKL in the germline V gene. The CDR3 nucleotides are TGCGCCAGCAGCCACCTCGGCCAGGCGAGCTCTGGAAACACCATATATTTT. It is translated as CASSHLGQASSGNTIYF.